There are a few counts of the clone carrying this TCR beta chain. Its specificity is unknown. The sample is drawn from a study of post-analysis software for immune sequencing data. The library was made from cDNA and included unique molecular identifiers. The authors obtained roughly 500,000 cDNA molecules from about 0.94 to 9.7 million T cells. TCRdb ran MiXCR on the PCR reads and lists one entry per CDR3 protein. The sample yields about half a million distinct CDR3 sequences, 34% seen once. This CDR3 has 13 amino acids. V lost 0 bases and J lost 4, with 6 bases in between. CDR1 is ENHRY and CDR2 is SYGVKD in the germline V gene. Study-level points and caveats: Normalized Chao1 diversity was significantly reduced in patients versus controls. Patients carried roughly 5 TRBV segments more frequently than controls did, and TRBV5-6, TRBV5-1 and TRBV20-1 were among them. F-measure co-clustering was strong for batch-matched samples.

The TCR comes from a girl younger than 18 with multiple sclerosis. Sequencing was done on a sample of blood. The chain recombines TRBV10-3 with TRBJ1-1; no reliable D call. The CDR3 DNA reads as TGTGCCATCAGTGAGTCGACGGGCACTGAAGCTTTCTTT. It specifies CAISESTGTEAFF.